The 11 T cell receptor beta chains given below trace back to one sample, sequenced in a study of T-cell reconstitution after alpha-beta-depleted transplantation in children. Unique molecular identifiers were incorporated when the TCRbeta library was constructed. One entry per CDR3 protein results from TCRdb running MiXCR on the PCR reads. The sample lists around 370,000 distinct CDR3 sequences; about a tenth were seen once. The sample here was PBMCs from the stem cell graft donor, taken from the stem cell graft. The receptors were sampled from a human donor who donated a stem cell graft to a child with acute lymphoblastic leukemia.

This clonotype was counted at least ten times. The chain combines TRBV5-6 with TRBJ2-5; the match to TRBD1 covers 7 bases. CDR3 size: 14 residues. V lost 3 bases, J lost 2 bases, and 4 bases stayed unmatched. Germline V gene lookup returns CDR1 SGHDT and CDR2 YYEEEE. The CDR3 region is CASSSWGQQETQYF. The DNA for the CDR3 is TGTGCCAGCAGCTCCTGGGGACAGCAAGAGACCCAGTACTTC. Combining the CDR3 with reference TRBV5-6 and TRBJ2-5 gives the whole variable domain DAGVTQSPTHLIKTRGQQVTLRCSPKSGHDTVSWYQQALGQGPQFIFQYYEEEERQRGNFPDRFSGHQFPNYSSELNVNALLLGDSALYLCASSSWGQQETQYFGPGTRLLVL.

The CDR3 DNA follows: TGTGCCAGCAGCCAAGCTCCAGTTGAGCAGTACTTC. It yields the protein CASSQAPVEQYF. The rearrangement links TRBV14 to TRBJ2-7; D ambiguous. Trimming stripped 1 base from V and 7 bases from J, with 8 bases between. Per germline, CDR1 SGHDN and CDR2 FVKESK. The CDR3 runs to 12 residues.

This clonotype was found a few times. The chain is built from TRBV10-1 and TRBJ2-1; 8 nucleotides match TRBD2. This CDR3 is 12 amino acids long. V lost 0 bases and J lost 12; bases outside the gene matches: 1. CDR1 is WNHNN and CDR2 is SYGVQD in the germline V gene (reference sequence). CDR3 DNA: TGCGCCAGCAGTGAGTCCGGGACTAGGCAGTTCTTC. Amino acids: CASSESGTRQFF.

This clonotype was counted a few times. The V call is TRBV7-9, the J call TRBJ2-1; possibly TRBD2 for D (6 bases). Germline CDR1 is SEHNR and CDR2 is FQNEAQ (reference sequence). The V and J ends lost 5 bases and 6 bases respectively, with 14 bases between them. The CDR3 totals 14 residues. The DNA of the CDR3 is TGTGCCAGCAGCCCGGGGGTTGGGGTCAATGAGCAGTTCTTC. Its translation: CASSPGVGVNEQFF.

This clonotype has just a few counts. The gene calls are TRBV9 and TRBJ2-1; 9 nucleotides agree with TRBD2. The CDR3 has 16 residues. After removal of 0 bases from V and 4 bases from J, the junction contained 5 bases not matched to a gene. Germline-derived CDR1 and CDR2 are SGDLS and YYNGEE. CDR3 sequence: CASSVAASGDYNEQFF. The DNA for the CDR3 is TGTGCCAGCAGCGTAGCGGCTAGCGGGGATTACAATGAGCAGTTCTTC.

This clonotype was detected many times. The CDR3 loop is CASSQSGAGSQYEQYF. CDR3 nucleotides: TGTGCCAGCAGCCAATCGGGCGCGGGGAGTCAATACGAGCAGTACTTC. The genes are TRBV4-2 and TRBJ2-7; the D gene is possibly TRBD2 (6 bases). Germline V CDR1 and CDR2: LGHNA, YNFKEQ. V lost 2 bases and J 4 bases, leaving 18 bases between the germline ends. The CDR3 length is 16 residues.

In this sample, this clonotype turned up many times. The chain joins TRBV4-1 to TRBJ2-3; the D gene is possibly TRBD2 (6 bases). The CDR3 runs 18 residues. Germline V gene lookup returns CDR1 MGHRA and CDR2 YSYEKL. Trimming removed 0 bases at V and 3 bases at J, with 19 bases between. The CDR3 coding sequence is TGCGCCAGCAGCCAAGATAAAGCCCAGCCGCGGGGTACAGATACGCAGTATTTT. Protein product: CASSQDKAQPRGTDTQYF.

The chain joins TRBV20-1 to TRBJ2-1; the match to TRBD2 covers 13 bases. CDR3 length equals 17 residues. CDR1 is DFQATT, CDR2 SNEGSKA, per germline (reference sequence). After removal of 5 bases from V and 4 bases from J, the junction contained 11 bases not matched to a gene. The CDR3 coding sequence is TGCAGTGCTTATCCGGGACTAGCGGGACCCCGGTACAATGAGCAGTTCTTC. It codes for CSAYPGLAGPRYNEQFF.

This clonotype has more than one count but fewer than ten. The rearrangement uses TRBV6-1 and TRBJ1-2; D ambiguous. The V end was cut by 6 bases, the J end by 7 bases, with 15 bases between. Germline V gives CDR1 MNHNS, CDR2 SASEGT. The CDR3 consists of 13 residues. This CDR3 reads CASSPVALRGYTF. The CDR3 DNA reads TGTGCCAGCAGCCCCGTAGCATTGCGTGGCTACACCTTC.

The V gene is TRBV11-2, the J gene TRBJ2-7; 7 positions match TRBD1. The CDR3 contains 15 residues. Germline loops: CDR1 SGHAT, CDR2 FQNNGV. Unmatched junction bases numbered 10, after V lost 4 bases and J lost 4 bases. CDR3 loop: CASSYLTGVEYEQYF. CDR3 DNA sequence: TGTGCCAGCAGCTACCTTACAGGGGTGGAGTACGAGCAGTACTTC.

The V call is TRBV12-3 or TRBV12-4, the J call TRBJ1-2; D not certain. The CDR3 has 13 amino acids. The V end was cut by 3 bases, the J end by 7 bases, with 12 bases between. CDR3: CASSFAPGSGYTF. The CDR3 DNA follows: TGTGCCAGCAGTTTCGCCCCGGGATCTGGCTACACCTTC.